The rows below give T cell receptor beta chains drawn from one sample of a study of graft-versus-host responses after intestinal transplantation. Method: immunoSEQ multiplex PCR; TCRdb's copy keeps in-frame clones and lacks some. The repertoire holds approximately 6,900 clones, with around 24% as singletons. The source material was alloreactive CD4+ T cells from a mixed lymphocyte reaction culture, sampled before transplantation. Source of these receptors: a human patient who was an organ donor for intestinal transplantation. Each CDR3 is given with its conserved first and last residue. The D gene is left open where the match is weak. Clone sizes are given selectively: once, few, many, or a class where the clone is expanded.

TGCGCCAGCAGCTTGGAGGGAACCCGAGGAGAGACCCAGTACTTC	CASSLEGTRGETQYF	TRBV5-1	TRBJ2-5	-	-
TGTGCCAGCAGCTTAGTGGGGGGTCTTAGCACAGATACGCAGTATTTT	CASSLVGGLSTDTQYF	TRBV7-2	TRBJ2-3	-	-
TGTGCCAGCAGCTCGGGACTAGCGGGAGGGACTAGCACAGATACGCAGTATTTT	CASSSGLAGGTSTDTQYF	TRBV9	TRBJ2-3	-	TRBD2
TGTGCCAGCAGCTTGGGACTCAACACCGGGGAGCTGTTTTTT	CASSLGLNTGELFF	TRBV7-7	TRBJ2-2	medium-sized	-
TGCGCCAGCAGCTTCTCAGCGAGCACAGATACGCAGTATTTT	CASSFSASTDTQYF	TRBV5-1	TRBJ2-3	medium-sized	-
TGTGCCAGTAGTATGGAATTACGGGGCAGGGCTCATTGGGAGCTGTTTTTT	CASSMELRGRAHWELFF	TRBV19	TRBJ2-2	few	-
TGTGCCAGCAGCGTAGATCCGGCGGGAAAAGAGCAGTTCTTC	CASSVDPAGKEQFF	TRBV9	TRBJ2-1	-	-
TGTGCCAGTAGTACCATAAATAGCAATCAGCCCCAGCATTTT	CASSTINSNQPQHF	TRBV19	TRBJ1-5	medium-sized	-
TGTGCCAGCAGCTTAGTCTTTACAGCCTCTGGAAACACCATATATTTT	CASSLVFTASGNTIYF	TRBV11-1	TRBJ1-3	few	-
TGTGCCAGCAGCTTAGCGGGGAGGGGTGACACCATATATTTT	CASSLAGRGDTIYF	TRBV7-2	TRBJ1-3	-	-
TGTGCCAGCAGTTTATGGACAGGGGGCTACGAGCAGTACTTC	CASSLWTGGYEQYF	TRBV28	TRBJ2-7	-	TRBD1
TGTGCCAGCAGCTTAGGACTAGCGGGAGACAATGAGCAGTTCTTC	CASSLGLAGDNEQFF	TRBV7-2	TRBJ2-1	-	TRBD2
TGTGCCAGCAGTTCCTCAGAGTGGGGCGTCACCGGGGAGCTGTTTTTT	CASSSSEWGVTGELFF	TRBV28	TRBJ2-2	-	-
TGTGCCAGCACCCTTAAAATGGGGTTCATGTGGAACACTGAAGCTTTCTTT	CASTLKMGFMWNTEAFF	TRBV7-9	TRBJ1-1	few	-
TGCGCCAGCAGCCAAGGGGACAACAGAGAGACCCAGTACTTC	CASSQGDNRETQYF	TRBV4-1	TRBJ2-5	medium-sized	-
TGTGCCAGCAGCTTAGTCTGGCAGGGAAGAGAGACCCAGTACTTC	CASSLVWQGRETQYF	TRBV11-1	TRBJ2-5	-	-
TGTGCCAGCAGCTTGGAACGATGGGGCATTCAGTACTTC	CASSLERWGIQYF	TRBV7-6	TRBJ2-4	-	-
TGTGCCGGAAATCTACAGGGGAACATTCAGTACTTC	CAGNLQGNIQYF	TRBV21-1	TRBJ2-4	-	-
TGTGCCAGCACCAAGACTAGCGGGAGCACCGGGGAGCTGTTTTTT	CASTKTSGSTGELFF	TRBV5-5	TRBJ2-2	-	TRBD2
TGTGCCAGCAGCTTAGATCCGGGACTCAGTGACGAGCAGTACTTC	CASSLDPGLSDEQYF	TRBV7-2	TRBJ2-7	-	-
TGTGCCAGCAGCTTTTCCACTAGCCCCACGGAGACCCAGTACTTC	CASSFSTSPTETQYF	TRBV5-4	TRBJ2-5	-	-
TGTGCCAGCAGCTTGGGAGGGTTCTATGGCTACACCTTC	CASSLGGFYGYTF	TRBV7-2	TRBJ1-2	-	-
TGTGCCAGCAGCCCGGGACTCACCTACAATGAGCAGTTCTTC	CASSPGLTYNEQFF	TRBV7-9	TRBJ2-1	few	-
TGTGCCAGCAGCCCAGGAAGACAGGGTGGATCCTCCTACGAGCAGTACTTC	CASSPGRQGGSSYEQYF	TRBV11-1	TRBJ2-7	-	TRBD1
TGTCCTGGGAGACGCAAAGGAAGCGAACAAAGTCGGGCCAACGTCCTGACTTTC	CPGRRKGSEQSRANVLTF	TRBV22-1	TRBJ2-6	-	-
TGTGCCAGCAGTTACTCGATCAAGGAGCTGTTTTTT	CASSYSIKELFF	TRBV6-4	TRBJ2-2	-	-
TGTGCCAGCAGTTACGGTCTAGCGGGGCCGCAGTTCTTC	CASSYGLAGPQFF	TRBV6-5	TRBJ2-1	-	TRBD2
TGTGCCAGGTGGTACGAGCAGTACTTC	CARWYEQYF	TRBV6-6	TRBJ2-7	few	-
TGTGCCAGCAGCGACAACCCGGGACAGGGCTCCATTTACAATGAGCAGTTCTTC	CASSDNPGQGSIYNEQFF	TRBV5-4	TRBJ2-1	few	TRBD1
TGTGCCAGCAGTGAGATGGTTCCCGTTTACGAGCAGTACTTC	CASSEMVPVYEQYF	TRBV6-1	TRBJ2-7	medium-sized	-
TGTGCCAGCACCGTAGTGGGGGGAACCACAGATACGCAGTATTTT	CASTVVGGTTDTQYF	TRBV11-2	TRBJ2-3	few	-
TGTGCCAGCAGCTTAACGGGAGATACGCAGTATTTT	CASSLTGDTQYF	TRBV11-2	TRBJ2-3	-	-
TGTGCCAGCAGCTTAGTTCTAGCGTCCTACGAGCAGTACTTC	CASSLVLASYEQYF	TRBV11-3	TRBJ2-7	-	-
TGTGCCAGCAGCTTGGGGGGAAGCCCTAGCACAGATACGCAGTATTTT	CASSLGGSPSTDTQYF	TRBV7-7	TRBJ2-3	few	-
TGTGCCAGCAGCCCCATCTGGGACGGCAACACCGGGGAGCTGTTTTTT	CASSPIWDGNTGELFF	TRBV7-6	TRBJ2-2	medium-sized	-
TGTGCCAGCAGTTACTCGGACAGGATCGCTGAAGCTTTCTTT	CASSYSDRIAEAFF	TRBV6-6	TRBJ1-1	-	TRBD1
TGTGCCAGCAGTTCGGGGGGACTAGCGTTCGTTGAGCAGTTCTTC	CASSSGGLAFVEQFF	TRBV28	TRBJ2-1	few	TRBD2
TGCGCCAGCAGCCAAGGAATATCCTACGAGCAGTACTTC	CASSQGISYEQYF	TRBV4-3	TRBJ2-7	medium-sized	-
TGTGCCATCAGTGAGTCGCCAGATACGCAGTATTTT	CAISESPDTQYF	TRBV10-3	TRBJ2-3	-	-
TGTGCCAGCAGCGTTAGCGGGAGTGTAGGGACCCAGTACTTC	CASSVSGSVGTQYF	TRBV25-1	TRBJ2-5	-	TRBD2
TGTGCCAGCTCGGCGACTAACTATGGCTACACCTTC	CASSATNYGYTF	TRBV6-5	TRBJ1-2	-	-
TGTGCCAGCACTAGGGGGCTAGGCTACTCCTACAATGAGCAGTTCTTC	CASTRGLGYSYNEQFF	TRBV6-4	TRBJ2-1	-	TRBD1
TGTGCCAGCAGCTTATTACTAGCGGGAGTGTACGAGCAGTACTTC	CASSLLLAGVYEQYF	TRBV11-2	TRBJ2-7	medium-sized	TRBD2
TGCAGCGTTGCAGGGGGCCATGGCTACGCCTTC	CSVAGGHGYAF	TRBV29-1	TRBJ1-2	-	TRBD1
TGTGCCAGCAGCGACAGGGGGCTCTCACCCCTCCACTTT	CASSDRGLSPLHF	TRBV27	TRBJ1-6	-	TRBD1
TGTGCCAGCAGGCGATCGGGACAGGGGATTTATGGCTACACCTTC	CASRRSGQGIYGYTF	TRBV2	TRBJ1-2	-	TRBD1
TGTGCCAGCAGTTACTCGATCAAGGAGCTGTTTTTT	CASSYSIKELFF	TRBV6-8	TRBJ2-2	few	-
TGTGCCAGCAGCTTGGCCGGGGTCGATGAGCAGTTCTTC	CASSLAGVDEQFF	TRBV5-5	TRBJ2-1	few	-
TGTGCCAGCAGCTTTTGGGACAGGCACACTGAAGCTTTCTTT	CASSFWDRHTEAFF	TRBV5-4	TRBJ1-1	medium-sized	TRBD1
TGTGCCAGTAGCACCAGGTGGGGGACAGGGTTTATTAGCAATCAGCCCCAGCATTTT	CASSTRWGTGFISNQPQHF	TRBV19	TRBJ1-5	few	TRBD1
TGCAGCCTTGATACCGCTGTTCATCAGCCCCAGCATTTT	CSLDTAVHQPQHF	TRBV29-1	TRBJ1-5	few	-
TGTGCCAGCAGCTTACTCGCCCAAGAGACCCAGTACTTC	CASSLLAQETQYF	TRBV7-9	TRBJ2-5	medium-sized	-
TGCAGTGCTAGTCCTGGCTACACCTTC	CSASPGYTF	TRBV20-1	TRBJ1-2	-	-
TGTGCCAGCTCACCAGGATTAGCGGGAGGGCCCACAGATACGCAGTATTTT	CASSPGLAGGPTDTQYF	TRBV18	TRBJ2-3	-	TRBD2